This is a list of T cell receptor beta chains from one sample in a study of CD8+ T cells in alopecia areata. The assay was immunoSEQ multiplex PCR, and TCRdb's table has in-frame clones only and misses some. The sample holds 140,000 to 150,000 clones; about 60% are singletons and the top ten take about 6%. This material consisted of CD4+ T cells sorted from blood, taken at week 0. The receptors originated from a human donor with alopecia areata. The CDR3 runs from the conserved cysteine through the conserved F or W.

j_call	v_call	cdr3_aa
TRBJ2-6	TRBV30	CAWTPGANVLTF
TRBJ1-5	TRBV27	CASSFTGMGQPQHF
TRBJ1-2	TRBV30	CAWSVLRTGPNYGYTF
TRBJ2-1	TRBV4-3	CASEGYNEQFF
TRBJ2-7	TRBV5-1	CASSPSGSYEQYF
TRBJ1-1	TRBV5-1	CASSLMQDTEAFF
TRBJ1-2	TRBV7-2	CASSSQGQGYGYTF
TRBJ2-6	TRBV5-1	CASSVSGVVAGANVLTF
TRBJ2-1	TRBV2	CASSETLLQQFF
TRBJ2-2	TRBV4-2	CASTPVVGGATGELFF
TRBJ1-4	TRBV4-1	CASSPGTGSEKLFF
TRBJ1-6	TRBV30	CAWSIAREAPLHF
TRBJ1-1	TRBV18	CASSPIRDSTEAFF
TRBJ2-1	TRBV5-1	CASSLVLAGGRDEQFF
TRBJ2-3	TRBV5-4	CASSNTGGDTQYF
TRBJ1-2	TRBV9	CASSVLTTHGYTF
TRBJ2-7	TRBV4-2	CASSQAKGISYEQYF
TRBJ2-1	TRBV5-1	CASRPEEYNEQFF
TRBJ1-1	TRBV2	CASSLTRTAFF
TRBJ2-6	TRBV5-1	CASSSGNSGANVLTF
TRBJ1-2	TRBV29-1	CSLGDNYGYTF
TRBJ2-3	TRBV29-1	CSVAGTASTPDTQYF
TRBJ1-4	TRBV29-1	CSVRDTLGEKLFF
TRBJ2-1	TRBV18	CASSPTSGGTYEQFF
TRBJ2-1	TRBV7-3	CASSPILADSYNEQFF
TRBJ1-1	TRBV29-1	CSVSTGGTEAFF
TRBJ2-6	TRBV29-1	CSARRDSDGANVLTF
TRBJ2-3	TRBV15	CATSRGGGQPTDTQYF
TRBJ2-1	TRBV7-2	CASSFFEGAPFF
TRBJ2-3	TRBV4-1	CASSLVWTDYSTDTQYF
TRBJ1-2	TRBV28	CASSSLNYGYTF
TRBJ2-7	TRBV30	CAWRRDSPEQYF
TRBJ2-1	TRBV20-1	CSTLRGNEQFF
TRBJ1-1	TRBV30	CAWTLGGAPKTEAFF
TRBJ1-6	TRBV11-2	CASSQILSPLHF
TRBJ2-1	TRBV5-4	CASSHGGARNEQFF